These T cell receptor beta chains were read from a single sample in a study of blood T cell repertoires in COVID-19. TCRdb's copy holds only in-frame clones and misses some; the assay was immunoSEQ multiplex PCR. The data show about 380,000 clones, with around 89% seen just once and 0.9% to 1.5% held by the top ten. The specimen sequenced was PBMCs or T cells enriched from blood (not recorded which). The receptor set was obtained from a woman between 18 and 29 years old who had recovered from COVID-19. CDR3s leave out the opening cysteine and the closing phenylalanine or tryptophan. A D gene is named only where the DNA matches it firmly.

J gene	V gene	D gene	CDR3 protein
TRBJ2-2	TRBV7-3	TRBD1	ASSSPDRGNGNTGELF
TRBJ1-2	TRBV7-9	.	ASSLSTEINYGYT
TRBJ1-2	TRBV12-3/TRBV12-4	.	ASSLAGDYGYT
TRBJ1-1	TRBV18	.	ASSPPNRDPEAF
TRBJ1-1	TRBV27	TRBD1	ASIPFLGTGDTEAF
TRBJ1-4	TRBV5-6	.	ASSFSGEKLF
TRBJ2-1	TRBV10-3	TRBD1	AIKGQGATEQF
TRBJ2-7	TRBV27	TRBD1	ASSLSVPATGASSYEQY
TRBJ2-3	TRBV5-1	TRBD2	ASSLGPSGGAADTQY
TRBJ2-3	TRBV11-3	.	ASSLKQALDTDTQY
TRBJ2-1	TRBV9	.	ASSVVVDIGNEQF
TRBJ1-5	TRBV3-1/TRBV3-2	.	ASSQEHSNQPQH
TRBJ2-2	TRBV27	TRBD2	ASSRASGAPNTGELF
TRBJ2-3	TRBV5-1	TRBD2	ASSLVRSEASGFRTDTQY
TRBJ1-6	TRBV30	.	AWSALGESSPLH
TRBJ1-1	TRBV29-1	.	SVSQGRNTEAF
TRBJ1-5	TRBV9	.	ASSGEEGQPQH
TRBJ1-5	TRBV15	TRBD1	ATSDQGQGAIQPQH
TRBJ1-2	TRBV7-3	TRBD1	ASRPGTGYGYT
TRBJ2-4	TRBV19	TRBD2	ASSMGRGLAKNIQY
TRBJ1-2	TRBV6-5	.	ASSYSVRGFNYGYT
TRBJ1-2	TRBV7-9	TRBD1	ASSFGQANGYT
TRBJ2-7	TRBV6-2/TRBV6-3	.	ASSRGGIYEQY
TRBJ1-6	TRBV9	TRBD1	ASSVGAADRGSPLH
TRBJ2-3	TRBV30	TRBD1	AWSVRTGGANTQY
TRBJ1-2	TRBV21-1	.	ASSGQVHYGYT
TRBJ2-7	TRBV2	TRBD1	ASGLGQVEHEQY
TRBJ2-7	TRBV9	TRBD2	ASSGISGGASDEQY
TRBJ1-2	TRBV24-1	TRBD1	ATSDRDRVYGYT
TRBJ1-3	TRBV27	.	ASSDRQYSGNTIY
TRBJ1-3	TRBV6-2/TRBV6-3	.	ASSPPSNTIY
TRBJ1-1	TRBV7-2	.	ASSSRQVNTEAF
TRBJ1-2	TRBV5-1	.	ASSLNRASYGYT